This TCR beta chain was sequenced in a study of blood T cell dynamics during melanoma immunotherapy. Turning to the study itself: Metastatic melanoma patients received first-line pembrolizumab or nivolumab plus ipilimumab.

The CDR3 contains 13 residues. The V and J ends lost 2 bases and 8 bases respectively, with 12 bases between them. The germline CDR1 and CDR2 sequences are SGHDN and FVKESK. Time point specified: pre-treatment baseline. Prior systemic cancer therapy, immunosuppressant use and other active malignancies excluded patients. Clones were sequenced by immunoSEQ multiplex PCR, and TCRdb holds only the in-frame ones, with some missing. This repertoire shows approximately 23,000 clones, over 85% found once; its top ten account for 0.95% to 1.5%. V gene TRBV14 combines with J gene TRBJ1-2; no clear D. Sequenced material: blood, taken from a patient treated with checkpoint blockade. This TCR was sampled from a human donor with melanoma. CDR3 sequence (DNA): TGTGCCAGCAGCCAAACGTCTGTCGGGGGCTACACCTTC. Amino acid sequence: CASSQTSVGGYTF.